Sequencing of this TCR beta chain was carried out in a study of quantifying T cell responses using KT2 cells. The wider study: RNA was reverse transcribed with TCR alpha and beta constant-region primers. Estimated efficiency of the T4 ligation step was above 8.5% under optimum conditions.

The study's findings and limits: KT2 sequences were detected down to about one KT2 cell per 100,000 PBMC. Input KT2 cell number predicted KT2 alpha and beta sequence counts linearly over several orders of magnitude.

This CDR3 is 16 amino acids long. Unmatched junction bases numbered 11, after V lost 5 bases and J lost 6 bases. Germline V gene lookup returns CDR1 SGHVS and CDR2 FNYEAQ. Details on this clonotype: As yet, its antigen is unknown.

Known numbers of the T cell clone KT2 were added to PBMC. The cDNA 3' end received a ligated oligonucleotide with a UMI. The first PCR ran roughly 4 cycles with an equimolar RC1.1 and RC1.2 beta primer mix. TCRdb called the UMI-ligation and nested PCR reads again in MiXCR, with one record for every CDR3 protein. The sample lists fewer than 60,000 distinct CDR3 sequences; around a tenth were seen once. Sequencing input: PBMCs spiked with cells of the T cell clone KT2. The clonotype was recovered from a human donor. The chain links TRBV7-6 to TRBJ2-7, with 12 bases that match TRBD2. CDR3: CASSLSSGRAWGEQYF. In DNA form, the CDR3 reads TGTGCCAGCAGCCTCTCTAGCGGGAGGGCCTGGGGCGAGCAGTACTTC.